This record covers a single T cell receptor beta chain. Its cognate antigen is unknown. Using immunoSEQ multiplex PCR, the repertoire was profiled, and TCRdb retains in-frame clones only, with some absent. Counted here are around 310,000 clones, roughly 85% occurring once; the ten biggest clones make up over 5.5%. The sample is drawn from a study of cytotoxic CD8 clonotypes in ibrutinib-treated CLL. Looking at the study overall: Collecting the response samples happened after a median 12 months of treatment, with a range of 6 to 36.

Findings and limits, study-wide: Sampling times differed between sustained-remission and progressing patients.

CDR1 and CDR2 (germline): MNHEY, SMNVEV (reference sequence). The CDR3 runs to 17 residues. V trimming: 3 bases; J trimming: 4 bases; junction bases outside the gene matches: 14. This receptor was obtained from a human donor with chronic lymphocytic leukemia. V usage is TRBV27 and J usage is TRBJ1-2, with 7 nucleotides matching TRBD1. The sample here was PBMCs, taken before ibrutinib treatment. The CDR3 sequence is CASSFDTGTAQSYGYTF. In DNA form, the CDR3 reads TGTGCCAGCAGTTTCGATACCGGGACAGCGCAGTCCTATGGCTACACCTTC.